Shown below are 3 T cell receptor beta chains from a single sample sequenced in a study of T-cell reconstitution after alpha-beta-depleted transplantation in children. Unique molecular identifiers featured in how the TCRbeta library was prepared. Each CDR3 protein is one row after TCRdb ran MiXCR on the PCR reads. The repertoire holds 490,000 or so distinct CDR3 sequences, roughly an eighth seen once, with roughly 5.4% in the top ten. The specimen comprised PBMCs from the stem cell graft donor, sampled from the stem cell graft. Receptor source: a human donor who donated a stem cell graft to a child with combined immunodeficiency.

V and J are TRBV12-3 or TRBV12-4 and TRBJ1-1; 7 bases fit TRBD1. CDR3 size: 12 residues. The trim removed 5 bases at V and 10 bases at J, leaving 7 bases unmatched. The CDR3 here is CASSGGGQRAFF. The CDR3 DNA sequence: TGTGCCAGCAGTGGGGGGGGACAGCGAGCTTTCTTT.

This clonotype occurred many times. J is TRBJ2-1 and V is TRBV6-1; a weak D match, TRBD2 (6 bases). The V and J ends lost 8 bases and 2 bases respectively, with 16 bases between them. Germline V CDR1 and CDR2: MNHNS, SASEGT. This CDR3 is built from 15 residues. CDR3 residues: CASQRGGPPYNEQFF. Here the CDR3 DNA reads TGTGCCAGCCAAAGAGGAGGGCCCCCCTACAATGAGCAGTTCTTC.

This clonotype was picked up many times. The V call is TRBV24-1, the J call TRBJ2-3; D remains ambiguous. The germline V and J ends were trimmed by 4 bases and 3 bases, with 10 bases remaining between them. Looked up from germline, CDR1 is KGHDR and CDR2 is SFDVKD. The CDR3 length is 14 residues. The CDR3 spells CATSDLDGTDTQYF. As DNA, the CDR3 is TGTGCCACCAGTGACCTGGACGGAACAGATACGCAGTATTTT.